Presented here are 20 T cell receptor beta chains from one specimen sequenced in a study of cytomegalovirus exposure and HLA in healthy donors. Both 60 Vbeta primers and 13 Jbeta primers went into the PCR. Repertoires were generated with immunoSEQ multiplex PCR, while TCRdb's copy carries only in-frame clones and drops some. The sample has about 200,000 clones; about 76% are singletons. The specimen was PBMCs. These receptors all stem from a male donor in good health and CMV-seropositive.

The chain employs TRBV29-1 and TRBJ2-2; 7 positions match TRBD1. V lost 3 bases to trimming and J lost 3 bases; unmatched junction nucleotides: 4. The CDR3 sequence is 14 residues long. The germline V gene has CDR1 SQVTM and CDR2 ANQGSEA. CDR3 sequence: CSVEEQGDTGELFF. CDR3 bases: TGCAGCGTTGAGGAGCAGGGGGACACCGGGGAGCTGTTTTTT.

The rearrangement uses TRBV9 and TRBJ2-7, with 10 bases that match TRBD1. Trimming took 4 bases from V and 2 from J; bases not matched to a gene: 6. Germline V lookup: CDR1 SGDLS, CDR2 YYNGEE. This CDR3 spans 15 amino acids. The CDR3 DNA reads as TGTGCCAGCAGCCTGCGGACAGGGGGTACCTACGAGCAGTACTTC. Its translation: CASSLRTGGTYEQYF.

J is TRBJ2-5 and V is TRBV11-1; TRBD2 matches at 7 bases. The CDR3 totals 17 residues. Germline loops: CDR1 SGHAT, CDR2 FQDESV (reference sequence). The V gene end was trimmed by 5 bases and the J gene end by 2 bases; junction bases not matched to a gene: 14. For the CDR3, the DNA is TGTGCCAGCAGCACCCCTTGGGCTAGCGGACTACAAGAGACCCAGTACTTC. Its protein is CASSTPWASGLQETQYF.

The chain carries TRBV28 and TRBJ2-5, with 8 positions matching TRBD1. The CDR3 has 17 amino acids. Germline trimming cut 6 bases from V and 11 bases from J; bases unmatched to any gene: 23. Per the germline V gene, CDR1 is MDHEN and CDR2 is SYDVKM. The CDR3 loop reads CASSSQIIDRGEREQYF. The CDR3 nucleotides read TGTGCCAGCAGCTCCCAAATAATAGACAGGGGTGAAAGGGAGCAGTACTTC. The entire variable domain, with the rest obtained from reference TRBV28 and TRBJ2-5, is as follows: DVKVTQSSRYLVKRTGEKVFLECVQDMDHENMFWYRQDPGLGLRLIYFSYDVKMKEKGDIPEGYSVSREKKERFSLILESASTNQTSMYLCASSSQIIDRGEREQYFGPGTRLLVL.

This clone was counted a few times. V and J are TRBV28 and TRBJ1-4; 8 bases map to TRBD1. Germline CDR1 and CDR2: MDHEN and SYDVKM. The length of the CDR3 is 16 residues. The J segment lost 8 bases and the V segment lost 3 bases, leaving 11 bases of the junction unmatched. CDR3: CASSFPGTGVYEKLFF. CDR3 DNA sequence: TGTGCCAGCAGTTTCCCCGGGACAGGTGTCTACGAAAAACTGTTTTTT. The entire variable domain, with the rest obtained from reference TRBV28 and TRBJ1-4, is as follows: DVKVTQSSRYLVKRTGEKVFLECVQDMDHENMFWYRQDPGLGLRLIYFSYDVKMKEKGDIPEGYSVSREKKERFSLILESASTNQTSMYLCASSFPGTGVYEKLFFGSGTQLSVL.

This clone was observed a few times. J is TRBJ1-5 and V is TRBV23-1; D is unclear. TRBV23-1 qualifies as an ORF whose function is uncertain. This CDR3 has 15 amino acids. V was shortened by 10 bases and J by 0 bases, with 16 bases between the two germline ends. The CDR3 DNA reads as TGCGCCACCCACACCCCCGGGAATAGCAATCAGCCCCAGCATTTT. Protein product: CATHTPGNSNQPQHF.

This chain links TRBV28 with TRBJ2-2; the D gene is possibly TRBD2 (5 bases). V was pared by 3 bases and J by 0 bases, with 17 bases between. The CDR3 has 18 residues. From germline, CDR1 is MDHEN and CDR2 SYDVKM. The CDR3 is CASSLAGRVAANTGELFF. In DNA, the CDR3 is TGTGCCAGCAGTTTGGCGGGCCGAGTCGCAGCGAACACCGGGGAGCTGTTTTTT.

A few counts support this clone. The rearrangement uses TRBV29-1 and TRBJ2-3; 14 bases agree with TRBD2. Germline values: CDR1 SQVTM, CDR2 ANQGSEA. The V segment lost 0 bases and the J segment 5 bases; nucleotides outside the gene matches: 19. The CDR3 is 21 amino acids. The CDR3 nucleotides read TGCAGCGTTGAAGACCAGCCCAGACTAGCGGGAGGGAGTACGGTGAGAGATACGCAGTATTTT. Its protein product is CSVEDQPRLAGGSTVRDTQYF.

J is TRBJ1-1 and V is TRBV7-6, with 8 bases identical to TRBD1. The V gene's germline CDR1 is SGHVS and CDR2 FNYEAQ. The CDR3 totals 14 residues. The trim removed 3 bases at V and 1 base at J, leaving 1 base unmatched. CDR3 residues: CASSLGQANTEAFF. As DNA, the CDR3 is TGTGCCAGCAGCTTGGGACAGGCGAACACTGAAGCTTTCTTT.

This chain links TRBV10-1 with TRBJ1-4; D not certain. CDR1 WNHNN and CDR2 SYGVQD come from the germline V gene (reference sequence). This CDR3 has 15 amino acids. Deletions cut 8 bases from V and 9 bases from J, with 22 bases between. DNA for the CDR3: TGCGCCAGCGCCCGAAGCCAGCGGAATGATAAAAAACTGTTTTTT. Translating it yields CASARSQRNDKKLFF.

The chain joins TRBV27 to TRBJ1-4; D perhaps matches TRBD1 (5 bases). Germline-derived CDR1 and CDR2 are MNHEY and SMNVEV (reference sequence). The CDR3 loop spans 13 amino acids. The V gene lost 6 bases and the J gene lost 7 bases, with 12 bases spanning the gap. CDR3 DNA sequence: TGTGCCAGCAGCCAAGTGGGGGGTGAAAAACTGTTTTTT. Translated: CASSQVGGEKLFF.

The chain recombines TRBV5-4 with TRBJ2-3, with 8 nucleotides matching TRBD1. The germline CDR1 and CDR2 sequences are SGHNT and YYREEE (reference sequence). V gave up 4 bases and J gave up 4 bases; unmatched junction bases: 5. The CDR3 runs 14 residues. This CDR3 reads CASSPGTGSDTQYF. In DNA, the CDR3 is TGTGCCAGCAGCCCGGGGACAGGTTCAGATACGCAGTATTTT.

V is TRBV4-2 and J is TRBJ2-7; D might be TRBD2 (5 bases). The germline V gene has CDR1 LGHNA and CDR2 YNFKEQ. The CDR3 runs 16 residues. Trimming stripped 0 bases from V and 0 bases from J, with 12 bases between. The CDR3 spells CASSQDSVEPSYEQYF. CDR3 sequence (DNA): TGTGCCAGCAGCCAAGATAGCGTCGAGCCCTCCTACGAGCAGTACTTC.

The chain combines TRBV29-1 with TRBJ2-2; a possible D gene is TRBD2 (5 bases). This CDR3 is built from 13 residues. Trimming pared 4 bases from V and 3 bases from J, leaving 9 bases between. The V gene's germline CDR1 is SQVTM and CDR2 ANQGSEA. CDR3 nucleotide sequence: TGCAGCGTTGTACAGAGGGACACCGGGGAGCTGTTTTTT. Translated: CSVVQRDTGELFF.

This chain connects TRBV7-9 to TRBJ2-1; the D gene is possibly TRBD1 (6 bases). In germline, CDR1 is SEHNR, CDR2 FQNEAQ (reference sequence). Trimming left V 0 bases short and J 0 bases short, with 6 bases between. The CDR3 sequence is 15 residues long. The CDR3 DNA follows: TGTGCCAGCAGCTTAGCCAGGGGCTCCTACAATGAGCAGTTCTTC. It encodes CASSLARGSYNEQFF.

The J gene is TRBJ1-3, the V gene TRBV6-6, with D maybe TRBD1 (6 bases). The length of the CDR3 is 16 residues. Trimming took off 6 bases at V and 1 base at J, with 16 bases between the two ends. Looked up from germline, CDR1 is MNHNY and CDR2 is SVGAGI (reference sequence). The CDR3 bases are TGTGCCAGCAGCCCTCTACAGGGATTGTCTGGAAACACCATATATTTT. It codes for CASSPLQGLSGNTIYF.

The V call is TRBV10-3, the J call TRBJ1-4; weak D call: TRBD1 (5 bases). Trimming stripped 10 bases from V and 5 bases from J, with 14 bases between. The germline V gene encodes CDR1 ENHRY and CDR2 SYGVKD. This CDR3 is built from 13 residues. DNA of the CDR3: TGTGCCACCCAGGACACCATGAATGAAAAACTGTTTTTT. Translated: CATQDTMNEKLFF.

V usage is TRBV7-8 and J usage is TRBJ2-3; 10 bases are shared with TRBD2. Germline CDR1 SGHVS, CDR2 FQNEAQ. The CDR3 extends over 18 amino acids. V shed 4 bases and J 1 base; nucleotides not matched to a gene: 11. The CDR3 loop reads CASSSTSGAAWGTDTQYF. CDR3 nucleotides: TGTGCCAGCAGCTCAACTAGCGGGGCAGCGTGGGGCACAGATACGCAGTATTTT.

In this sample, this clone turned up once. Here the CDR3 reads CASIGGLGNIQYF. The CDR3 DNA is TGTGCCAGCATCGGGGGACTGGGAAACATTCAGTACTTC. The rearrangement links TRBV28 to TRBJ2-4; possibly TRBD2 for D (6 bases). The V end lost 7 bases, the J end lost 6 bases, and 13 bases lay between the germline ends. The germline gives CDR1 MDHEN, CDR2 SYDVKM. This CDR3 is 13 amino acids long. The variable domain in full, completed from reference TRBV28 and TRBJ2-4, reads DVKVTQSSRYLVKRTGEKVFLECVQDMDHENMFWYRQDPGLGLRLIYFSYDVKMKEKGDIPEGYSVSREKKERFSLILESASTNQTSMYLCASIGGLGNIQYFGAGTRLSVL.

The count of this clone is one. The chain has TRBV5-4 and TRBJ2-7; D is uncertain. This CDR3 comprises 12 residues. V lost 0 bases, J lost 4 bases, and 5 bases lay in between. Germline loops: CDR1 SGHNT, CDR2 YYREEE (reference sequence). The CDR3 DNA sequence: TGTGCCAGCAGCTTGGACAGATACGAGCAGTACTTC. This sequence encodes CASSLDRYEQYF.